This T cell receptor (beta chain) was identified in a study of a mutant IDH1 vaccine in newly diagnosed glioma. About the study: Treated individuals were roughly 62% male and roughly 40% female, averaging roughly 39 years of age. Previous treatment comprised radiotherapy, temozolomide, or both, mostly both. Study-wide points: The vaccine induced immune responses, and these occurred in roughly 93% of patients.

Profiled with immunoSEQ multiplex PCR; TCRdb holds only in-frame clones, not every one. The profile shows about 60,000 clones, approximately 80% of them singletons. The V gene lost 0 bases and the J gene lost 5 bases, with 17 bases spanning the gap. Per the germline V gene, CDR1 is SGHRS and CDR2 is YFSETQ. The CDR3 sequence is 17 residues long. This sample's time point: week 35, safety follow-up. Every single dose of the vaccine, 300 ug of mutant IDH1 20-mer peptide, came with topical imiquimod. During weeks 1, 3, 5, 7, 11, 15, 19 and 23, patients received eight vaccinations. With respect to this clone: Its antigen is unknown.

The rearrangement joins TRBV5-1 to TRBJ2-2; TRBD2 is a possible D gene (7 bases). Source: PBMCs, taken from a glioma patient whose treatment included an IDH1 peptide vaccine. The source of this sequence is a man aged 25-40 years with glioma. For the CDR3, the DNA is TGCGCCAGCAGCTTGGTTTCGGGGGGCGCTGGGACCGGGGAGCTGTTTTTT. Translated, it gives CASSLVSGGAGTGELFF.